This TCR beta chain was observed in a study of CD8 T cells in Susac syndrome. This clonotype is a singleton in its sample. V was shortened by 5 bases and J by 1 base, with 14 bases between the two germline ends. The CDR3 totals 15 residues. Germline values: CDR1 SEHNR, CDR2 FQNEAQ (reference sequence). The authors reverse transcribed roughly 0.45 to 1 ug RNA with random hexamers. Multiplex immunoSEQ PCR targeted 54 Vbeta and 13 Jbeta TCR beta segments. TCRdb used MiXCR to reprocess the immunoSEQ multiplex PCR reads, holding one entry per CDR3 protein. The data contain about 400,000 distinct CDR3 sequences, more than 70% of them singletons. Sequencing of TCR beta was carried out in blood CD8+ and CD4+ T cells. Multiple sclerosis controls were treatment-naive patients with stable or active relapsing-remitting disease. Isolation of CD8+ and CD4+ T cells was performed negatively, whereas enrichment of TEMRA cells was done by FACS.

This receptor was obtained from a human donor with multiple sclerosis. The sequenced sample was CD8+ T cells from PBMCs. V gene TRBV7-9 combines with J gene TRBJ1-1; no clear D gene. The CDR3 reads CASSDYRAQNTEAFF. CDR3 in DNA: TGTGCCAGCAGCGACTACCGGGCTCAGAACACTGAAGCTTTCTTT.